This TCR beta chain was sequenced during a study of OX40 agonist ivuxolimab in advanced cancers. Germline CDR1 and CDR2: SGHRS and YFSETQ. The CDR3 has 16 amino acids. V trimming: 4 bases; J trimming: 9 bases; junction bases outside the gene matches: 10. TCRdb's table, derived via immunoSEQ multiplex PCR, lists solely in-frame clones and lacks some. The sample has 80,000 to 95,000 clones, approximately 91% seen once. The chain couples TRBV5-1 to TRBJ1-6, with 10 bases fitting TRBD1. The sequences come from CD4+ or CD8+ T cells sorted from blood, collected in a trial of the OX40 agonist ivuxolimab. The source is an adult with an advanced solid tumor such as melanoma, head and neck, liver or kidney cancer. The chain's CDR3 is CASSLGGTGDSSPLHF. The CDR3 nucleotides are TGCGCCAGCAGCCTTGGGGGGACAGGGGATAGTTCACCCCTCCACTTT.